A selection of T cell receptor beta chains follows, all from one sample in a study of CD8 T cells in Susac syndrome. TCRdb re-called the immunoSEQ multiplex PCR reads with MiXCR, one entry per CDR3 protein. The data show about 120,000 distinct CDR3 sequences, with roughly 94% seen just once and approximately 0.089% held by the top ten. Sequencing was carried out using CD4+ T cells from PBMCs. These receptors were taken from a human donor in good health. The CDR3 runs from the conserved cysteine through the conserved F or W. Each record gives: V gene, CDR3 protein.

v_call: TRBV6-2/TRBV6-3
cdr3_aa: CASRVGTGTDTQYF

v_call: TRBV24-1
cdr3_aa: CATSDGGRAMANEQFF

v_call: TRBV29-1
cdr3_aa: CSAEGGPTNEKLFF

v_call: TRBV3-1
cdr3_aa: CASSPSIKETQYF

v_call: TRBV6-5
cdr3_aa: CASSYSATLSYEQYF

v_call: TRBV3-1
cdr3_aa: CASSQYGTGVYEQYF

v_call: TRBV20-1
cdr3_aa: CSARDIGRSTDTQYF

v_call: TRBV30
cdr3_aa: CAWSPQGAPGYTF

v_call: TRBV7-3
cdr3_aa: CASSLAGGEQFF

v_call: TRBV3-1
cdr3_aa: CASSPTSVWVDNEQFF

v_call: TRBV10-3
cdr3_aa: CAISGFPDTTGTEAFF

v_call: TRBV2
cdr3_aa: CASRLDKFAEQYF

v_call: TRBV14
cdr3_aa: CASSRPLGLAAYNEQFF

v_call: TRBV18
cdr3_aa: CASSTGDGYTF

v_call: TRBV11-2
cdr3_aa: CASRLPSTDTQYF

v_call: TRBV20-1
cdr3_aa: CSARDTSGTTGELFF

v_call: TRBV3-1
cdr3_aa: CASSQGEGSSNYGYTF

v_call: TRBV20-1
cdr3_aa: CSAAPPEQGRYDGYTF

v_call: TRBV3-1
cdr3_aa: CASSQGSGSANEQFF

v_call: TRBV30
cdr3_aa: CAWSIRGQPQHF

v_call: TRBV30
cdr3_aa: CARRKSSASSYNSPLHF

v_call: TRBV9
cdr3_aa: CASSESLADSYNEQFF

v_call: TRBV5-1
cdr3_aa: CANTTGVREQYF

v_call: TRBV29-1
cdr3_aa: CSVDNRTGGKETQYF

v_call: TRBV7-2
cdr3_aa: CASNSPTHNEQFF

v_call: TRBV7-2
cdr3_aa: CASSRDLAPSETQYF

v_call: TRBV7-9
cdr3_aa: CASSLNVRDEAFF

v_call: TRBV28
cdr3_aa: CASSLWGTSRETQYF

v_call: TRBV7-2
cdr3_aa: CASSLEGRVQDIQYF

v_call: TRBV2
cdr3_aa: CASSQGGTGEQYF

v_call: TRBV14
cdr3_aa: CASSQDLYVTSGEETQYF

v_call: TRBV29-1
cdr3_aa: CSVLFTDTQYF

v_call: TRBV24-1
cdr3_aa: CATSLTGTYEQFF

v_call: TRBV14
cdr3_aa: CASSQDARGYNEQFF

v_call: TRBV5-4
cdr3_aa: CASSGLALDTGELFF

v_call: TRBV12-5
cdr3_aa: CATRGTVSYEQYF

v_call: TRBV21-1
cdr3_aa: CASRKGALGNQPQHF

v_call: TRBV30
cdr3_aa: CACQPKVLAGEGDTQYF

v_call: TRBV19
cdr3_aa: CASGQHTEAFF

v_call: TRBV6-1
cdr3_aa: CASRSVQGSSSYEQYF

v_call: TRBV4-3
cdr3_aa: CASSRAGGTEAFF

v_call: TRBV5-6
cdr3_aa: CASSPPQRAPYNEQFF

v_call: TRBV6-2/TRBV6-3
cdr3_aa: CASRGVWTDTQYF

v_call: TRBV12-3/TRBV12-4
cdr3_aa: CASRGTSGEGETQYF

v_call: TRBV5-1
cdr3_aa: CASSLEGPSNSPLHF

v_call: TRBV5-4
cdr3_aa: CASSLDRQPQHF

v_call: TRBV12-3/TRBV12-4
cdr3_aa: CASRGPHSFNEQFF

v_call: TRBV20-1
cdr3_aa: CSASRGSAGRWAGELFF

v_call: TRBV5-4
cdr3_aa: CASSLAATRGEQFF

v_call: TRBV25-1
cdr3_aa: CASSSRRELAYNEQFF

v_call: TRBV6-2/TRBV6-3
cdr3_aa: CASSSPGPPTTEAFF

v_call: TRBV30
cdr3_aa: CAWSKSSAQETQYF

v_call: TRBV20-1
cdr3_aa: CSATTSGRQETQYF

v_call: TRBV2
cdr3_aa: CASDPQGAPYEQYF

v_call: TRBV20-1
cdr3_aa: CSAQSVWPPMSNEQFF

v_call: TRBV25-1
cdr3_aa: CASSEFSDPLRANVLTF

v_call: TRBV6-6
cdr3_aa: CASSYEGDIQYF

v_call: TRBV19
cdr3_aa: CASISGDGANVLTF

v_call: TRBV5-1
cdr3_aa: CASSISGSSGNIQYF